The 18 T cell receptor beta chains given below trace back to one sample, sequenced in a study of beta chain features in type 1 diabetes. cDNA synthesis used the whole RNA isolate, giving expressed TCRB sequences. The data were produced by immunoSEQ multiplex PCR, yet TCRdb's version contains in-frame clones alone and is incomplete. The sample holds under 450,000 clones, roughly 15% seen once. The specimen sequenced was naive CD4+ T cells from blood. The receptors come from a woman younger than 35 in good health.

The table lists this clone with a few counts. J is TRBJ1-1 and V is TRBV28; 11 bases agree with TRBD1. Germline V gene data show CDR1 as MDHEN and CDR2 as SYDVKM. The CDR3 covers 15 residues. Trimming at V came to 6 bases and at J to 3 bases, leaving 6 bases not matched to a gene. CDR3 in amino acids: CASSGQGAGDTEAFF. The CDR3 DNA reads TGTGCCAGCAGCGGACAGGGGGCGGGTGACACTGAAGCTTTCTTT. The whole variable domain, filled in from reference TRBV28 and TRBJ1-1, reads DVKVTQSSRYLVKRTGEKVFLECVQDMDHENMFWYRQDPGLGLRLIYFSYDVKMKEKGDIPEGYSVSREKKERFSLILESASTNQTSMYLCASSGQGAGDTEAFFGQGTRLTVV.

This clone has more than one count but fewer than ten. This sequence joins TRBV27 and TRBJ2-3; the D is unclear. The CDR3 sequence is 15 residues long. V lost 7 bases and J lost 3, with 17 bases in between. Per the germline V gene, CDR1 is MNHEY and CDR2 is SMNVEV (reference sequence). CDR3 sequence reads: CASTPWSSKTDTQYF. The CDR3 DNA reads TGTGCCAGCACCCCGTGGAGTAGCAAGACAGATACGCAGTATTTT.

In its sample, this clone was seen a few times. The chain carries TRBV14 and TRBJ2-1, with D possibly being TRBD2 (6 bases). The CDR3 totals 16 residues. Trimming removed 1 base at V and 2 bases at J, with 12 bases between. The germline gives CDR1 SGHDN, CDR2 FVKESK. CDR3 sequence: CASSQGSGSTYNEQFF. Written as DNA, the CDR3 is TGTGCCAGCAGCCAAGGGAGCGGGTCAACCTACAATGAGCAGTTCTTC.

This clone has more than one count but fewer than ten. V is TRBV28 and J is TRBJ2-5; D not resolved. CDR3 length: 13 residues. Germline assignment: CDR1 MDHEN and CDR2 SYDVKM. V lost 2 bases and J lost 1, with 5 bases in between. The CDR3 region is CASSLGPQETQYF. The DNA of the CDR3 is TGTGCCAGCAGTTTAGGGCCCCAAGAGACCCAGTACTTC.

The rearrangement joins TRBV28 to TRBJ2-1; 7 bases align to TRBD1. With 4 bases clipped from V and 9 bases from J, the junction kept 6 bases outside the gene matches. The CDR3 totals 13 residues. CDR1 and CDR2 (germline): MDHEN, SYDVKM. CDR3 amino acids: CASSSQQGSEQFF. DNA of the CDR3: TGTGCCAGCAGTTCCCAACAGGGGTCTGAGCAGTTCTTC.

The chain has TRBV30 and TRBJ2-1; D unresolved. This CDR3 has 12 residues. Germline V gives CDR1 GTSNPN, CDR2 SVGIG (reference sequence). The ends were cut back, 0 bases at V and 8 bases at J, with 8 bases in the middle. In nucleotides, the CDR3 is TGTGCCTGGAGTGTAAACGGTTATGAGCAGTTCTTC. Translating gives CAWSVNGYEQFF.

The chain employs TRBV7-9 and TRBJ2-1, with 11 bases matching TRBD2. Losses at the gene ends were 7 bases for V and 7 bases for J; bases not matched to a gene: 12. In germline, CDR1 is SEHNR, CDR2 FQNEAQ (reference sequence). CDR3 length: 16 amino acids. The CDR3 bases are TGTGCCAGCAACTCCCCCACTAGCGGGAGTATAAATGAGCAGTTCTTC. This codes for CASNSPTSGSINEQFF.

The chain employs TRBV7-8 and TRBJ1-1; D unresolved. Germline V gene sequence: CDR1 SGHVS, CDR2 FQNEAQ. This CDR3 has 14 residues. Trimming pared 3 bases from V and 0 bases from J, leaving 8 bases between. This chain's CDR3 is CASSFLAMNTEAFF. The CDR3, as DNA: TGTGCCAGCAGCTTCCTCGCTATGAACACTGAAGCTTTCTTT.

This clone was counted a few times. The CDR3 nucleotides read TGTGCCAGCAGTGAACGACAGTGGACTGAAGCTTTCTTT. It codes for CASSERQWTEAFF. This chain uses TRBV25-1 with TRBJ1-1; tentative D call: TRBD1 (5 bases). The CDR3 contains 13 residues. Germline loops: CDR1 MGHDK, CDR2 SYGVNS. The germline V and J ends were trimmed by 2 bases and 5 bases, with 9 bases remaining between them.

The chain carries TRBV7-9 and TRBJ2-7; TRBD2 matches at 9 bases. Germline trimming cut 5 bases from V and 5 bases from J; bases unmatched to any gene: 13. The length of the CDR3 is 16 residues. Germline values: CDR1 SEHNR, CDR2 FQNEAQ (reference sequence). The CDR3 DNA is TGTGCCAGCAGCCAGCGCGGGAGGGCGGTACCTCACGAGCAGTACTTC. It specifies CASSQRGRAVPHEQYF. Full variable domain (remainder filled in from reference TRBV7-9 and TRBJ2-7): DTGVSQNPRHKITKRGQNVTFRCDPISEHNRLYWYRQTLGQGPEFLTYFQNEAQLEKSRLLSDRFSAERPKGSFSTLEIQRTEQGDSAMYLCASSQRGRAVPHEQYFGPGTRLTVT.

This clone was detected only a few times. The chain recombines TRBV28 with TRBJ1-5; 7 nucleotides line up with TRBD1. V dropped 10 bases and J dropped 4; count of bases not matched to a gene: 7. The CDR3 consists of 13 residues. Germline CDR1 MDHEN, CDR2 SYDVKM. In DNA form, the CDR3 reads TGTGCCACCAAAGACAGGGTAAATCAGCCCCAGCATTTT. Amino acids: CATKDRVNQPQHF.

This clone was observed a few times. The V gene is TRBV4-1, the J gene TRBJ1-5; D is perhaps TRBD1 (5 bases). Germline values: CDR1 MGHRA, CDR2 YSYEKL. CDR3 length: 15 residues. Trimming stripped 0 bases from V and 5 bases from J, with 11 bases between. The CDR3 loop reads CASSQDPQGDQPQHF. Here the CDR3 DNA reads TGCGCCAGCAGCCAAGACCCCCAGGGCGATCAGCCCCAGCATTTT.

The CDR3 coding sequence is TGTGCCAGCAGCGTAGCGGTGGGGACAATTGAGACCCAGTACTTC. It yields the protein CASSVAVGTIETQYF. The rearrangement uses TRBV9 and TRBJ2-5, with D perhaps matching TRBD1 (6 bases). This CDR3 contains 15 residues. V gave up 0 bases and J gave up 5 bases, with 14 bases separating them. In germline, CDR1 is SGDLS, CDR2 YYNGEE.

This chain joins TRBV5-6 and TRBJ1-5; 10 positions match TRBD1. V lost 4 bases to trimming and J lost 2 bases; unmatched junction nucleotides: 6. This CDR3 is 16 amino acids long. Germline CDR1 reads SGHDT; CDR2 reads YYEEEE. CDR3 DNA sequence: TGTGCCAGCAGCCGTAAAGGGACAGGGGGCAATCAGCCCCAGCATTTT. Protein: CASSRKGTGGNQPQHF.

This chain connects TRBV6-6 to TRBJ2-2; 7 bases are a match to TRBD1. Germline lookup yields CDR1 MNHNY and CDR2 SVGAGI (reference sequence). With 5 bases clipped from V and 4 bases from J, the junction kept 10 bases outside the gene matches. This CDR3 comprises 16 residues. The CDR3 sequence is CASSPKPGGRTGELFF. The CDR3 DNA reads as TGTGCCAGCAGTCCAAAGCCAGGGGGACGCACCGGGGAGCTGTTTTTT.

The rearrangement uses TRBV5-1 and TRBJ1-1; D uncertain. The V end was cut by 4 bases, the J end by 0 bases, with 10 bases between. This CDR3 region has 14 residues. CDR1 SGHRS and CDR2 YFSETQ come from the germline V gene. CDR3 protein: CASSIDILNTEAFF. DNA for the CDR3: TGCGCCAGCAGCATAGACATATTGAACACTGAAGCTTTCTTT.

The CDR3 here is CAWSPLTNEQFF. CDR3 nucleotide sequence: TGTGCCTGGAGTCCCTTAACTAATGAGCAGTTCTTC. V is TRBV30 and J is TRBJ2-1; D uncertain. V lost 2 bases and J 7 bases, leaving 9 bases between the germline ends. The V gene's germline CDR1 is GTSNPN and CDR2 SVGIG (reference sequence). The CDR3 extends over 12 amino acids.

The CDR3 DNA reads as TGTGCCAGCAGCCCCCGGACTAGCGGGAGGACAGGCCAAGAGACCCAGTACTTC. Translating gives CASSPRTSGRTGQETQYF. The rearrangement joins TRBV7-8 to TRBJ2-5, with 14 nucleotides matching TRBD2. Germline CDR1 reads SGHVS; CDR2 reads FQNEAQ. The CDR3 loop spans 18 amino acids. The V and J ends lost 5 bases and 1 base, in that order; junction bases with no gene match: 9.